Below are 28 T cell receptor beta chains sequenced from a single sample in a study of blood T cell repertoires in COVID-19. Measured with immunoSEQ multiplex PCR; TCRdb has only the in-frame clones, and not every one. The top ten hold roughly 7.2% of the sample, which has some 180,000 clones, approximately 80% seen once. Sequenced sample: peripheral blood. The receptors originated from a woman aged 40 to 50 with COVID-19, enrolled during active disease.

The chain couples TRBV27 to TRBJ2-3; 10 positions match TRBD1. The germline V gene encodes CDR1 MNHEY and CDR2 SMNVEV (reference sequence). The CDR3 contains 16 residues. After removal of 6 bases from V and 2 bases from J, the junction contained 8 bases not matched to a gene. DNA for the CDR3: TGTGCCAGCAGGGGACAGGGGTCCACTTACACAGATACGCAGTATTTT. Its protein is CASRGQGSTYTDTQYF.

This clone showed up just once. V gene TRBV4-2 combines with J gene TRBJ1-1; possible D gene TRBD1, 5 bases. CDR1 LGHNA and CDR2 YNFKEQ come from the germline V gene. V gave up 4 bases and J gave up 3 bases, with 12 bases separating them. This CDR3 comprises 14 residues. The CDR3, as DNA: TGTGCCAGCAGCCGCAGGGTGACGGACACTGAAGCTTTCTTT. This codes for CASSRRVTDTEAFF.

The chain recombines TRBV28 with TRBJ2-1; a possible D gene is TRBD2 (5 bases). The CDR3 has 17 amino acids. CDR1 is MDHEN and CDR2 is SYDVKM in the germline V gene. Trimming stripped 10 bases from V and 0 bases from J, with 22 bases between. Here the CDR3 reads CATRTGLIDRSYNEQFF. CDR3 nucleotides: TGTGCCACTCGGACTGGACTCATAGACCGCTCCTACAATGAGCAGTTCTTC.

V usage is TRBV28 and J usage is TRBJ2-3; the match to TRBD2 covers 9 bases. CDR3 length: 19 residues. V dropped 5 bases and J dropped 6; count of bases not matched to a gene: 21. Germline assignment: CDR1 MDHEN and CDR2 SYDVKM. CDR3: CASSPRGGPGQPRRDTQYF. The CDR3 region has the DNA TGTGCCAGCAGTCCGCGGGGGGGCCCGGGACAGCCCCGAAGGGATACGCAGTATTTT.

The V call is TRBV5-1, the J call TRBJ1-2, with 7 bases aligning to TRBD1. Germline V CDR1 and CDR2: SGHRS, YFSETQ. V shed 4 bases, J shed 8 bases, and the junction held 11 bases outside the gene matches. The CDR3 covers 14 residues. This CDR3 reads CASSPRDRLGGYTF. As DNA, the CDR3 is TGCGCCAGCAGCCCCCGGGACAGACTAGGGGGCTACACCTTC.

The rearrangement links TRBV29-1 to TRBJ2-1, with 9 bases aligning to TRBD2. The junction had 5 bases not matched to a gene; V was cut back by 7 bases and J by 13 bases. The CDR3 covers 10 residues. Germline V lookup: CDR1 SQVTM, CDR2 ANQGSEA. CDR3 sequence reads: CSAAGTSQFF. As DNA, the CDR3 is TGCAGCGCTGCCGGGACTAGCCAGTTCTTC.

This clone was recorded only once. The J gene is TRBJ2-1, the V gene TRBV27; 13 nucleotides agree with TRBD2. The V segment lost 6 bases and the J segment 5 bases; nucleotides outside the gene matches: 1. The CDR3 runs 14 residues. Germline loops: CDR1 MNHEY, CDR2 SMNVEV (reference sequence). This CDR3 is CASRLAGGDNEQFF. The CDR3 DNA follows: TGTGCCAGCAGACTAGCGGGAGGGGACAATGAGCAGTTCTTC.

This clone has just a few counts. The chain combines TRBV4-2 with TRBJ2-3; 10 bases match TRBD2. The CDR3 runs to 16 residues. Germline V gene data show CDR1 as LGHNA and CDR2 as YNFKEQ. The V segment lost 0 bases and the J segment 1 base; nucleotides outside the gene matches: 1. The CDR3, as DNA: TGTGCCAGCAGCCAAGATCTAGCGGGGGGCACAGATACGCAGTATTTT. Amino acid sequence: CASSQDLAGGTDTQYF.

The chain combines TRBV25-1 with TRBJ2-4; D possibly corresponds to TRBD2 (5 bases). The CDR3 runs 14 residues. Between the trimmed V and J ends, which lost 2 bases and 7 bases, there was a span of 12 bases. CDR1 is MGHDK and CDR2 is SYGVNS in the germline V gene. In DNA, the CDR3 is TGTGCCAGCAGTGAAGTAATAGCGCCTAACATTCAGTACTTC. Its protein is CASSEVIAPNIQYF.

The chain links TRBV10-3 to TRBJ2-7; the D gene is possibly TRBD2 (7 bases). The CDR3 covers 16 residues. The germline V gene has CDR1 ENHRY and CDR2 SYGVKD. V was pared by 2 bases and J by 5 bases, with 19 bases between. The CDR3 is CAISEADRRGGNEQYF. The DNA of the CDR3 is TGTGCCATCAGTGAGGCGGACCGAAGGGGGGGGAACGAGCAGTACTTC.

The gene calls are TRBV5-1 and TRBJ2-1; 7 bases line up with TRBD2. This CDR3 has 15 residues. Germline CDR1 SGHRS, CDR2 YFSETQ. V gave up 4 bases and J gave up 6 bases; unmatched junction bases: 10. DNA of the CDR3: TGCGCCAGCAGCGGACTAGGGCGGCCCGCCAATGAGCAGTTCTTC. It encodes CASSGLGRPANEQFF.

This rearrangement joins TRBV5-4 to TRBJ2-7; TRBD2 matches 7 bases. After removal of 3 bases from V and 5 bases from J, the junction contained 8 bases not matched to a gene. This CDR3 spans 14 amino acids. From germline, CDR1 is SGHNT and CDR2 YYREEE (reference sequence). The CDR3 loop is CASSSARGTNEQYF. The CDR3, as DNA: TGTGCCAGCAGCTCGGCGCGGGGGACGAACGAGCAGTACTTC.

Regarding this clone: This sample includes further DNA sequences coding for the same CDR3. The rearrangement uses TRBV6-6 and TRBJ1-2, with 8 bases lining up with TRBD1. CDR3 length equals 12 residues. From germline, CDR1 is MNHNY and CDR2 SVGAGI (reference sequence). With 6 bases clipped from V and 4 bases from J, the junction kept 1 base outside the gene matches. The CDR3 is CASSQGAYGYTF. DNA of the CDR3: TGTGCCAGCAGCCAGGGGGCCTATGGCTACACCTTC.

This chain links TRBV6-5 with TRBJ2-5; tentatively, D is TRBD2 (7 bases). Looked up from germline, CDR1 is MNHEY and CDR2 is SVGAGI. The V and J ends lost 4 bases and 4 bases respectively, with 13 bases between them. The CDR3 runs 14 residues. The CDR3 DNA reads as TGTGCCAGCAGTTCTCCGGGGGGCGCAGAGACCCAGTACTTC. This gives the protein CASSSPGGAETQYF.

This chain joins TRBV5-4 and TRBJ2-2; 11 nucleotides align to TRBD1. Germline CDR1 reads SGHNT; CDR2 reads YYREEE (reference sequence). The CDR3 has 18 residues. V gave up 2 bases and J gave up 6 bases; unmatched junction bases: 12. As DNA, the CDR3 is TGTGCCAGCAGCTTCAGGGACAGGGGGTTCTTTGGACCCGGGGAGCTGTTTTTT. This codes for CASSFRDRGFFGPGELFF.

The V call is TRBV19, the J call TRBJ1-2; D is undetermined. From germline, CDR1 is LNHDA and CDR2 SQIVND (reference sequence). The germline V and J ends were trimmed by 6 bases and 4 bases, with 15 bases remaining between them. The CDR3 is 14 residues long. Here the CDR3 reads CASRLEGPIYGYTF. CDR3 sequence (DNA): TGTGCCAGTAGACTAGAGGGCCCTATCTATGGCTACACCTTC.

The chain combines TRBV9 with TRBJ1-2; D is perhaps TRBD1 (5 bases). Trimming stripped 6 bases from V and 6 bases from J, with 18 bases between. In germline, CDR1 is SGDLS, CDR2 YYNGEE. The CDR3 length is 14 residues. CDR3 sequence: CASNREQGLHGYTF. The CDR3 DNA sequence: TGTGCCAGCAACCGTGAGCAGGGTCTACATGGCTACACCTTC.

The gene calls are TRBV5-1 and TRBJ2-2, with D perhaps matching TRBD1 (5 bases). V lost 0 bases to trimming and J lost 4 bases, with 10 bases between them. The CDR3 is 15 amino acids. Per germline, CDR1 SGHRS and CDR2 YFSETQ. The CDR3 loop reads CASSLAGKGTGELFF. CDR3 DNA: TGCGCCAGCAGCTTGGCAGGGAAGGGCACCGGGGAGCTGTTTTTT.

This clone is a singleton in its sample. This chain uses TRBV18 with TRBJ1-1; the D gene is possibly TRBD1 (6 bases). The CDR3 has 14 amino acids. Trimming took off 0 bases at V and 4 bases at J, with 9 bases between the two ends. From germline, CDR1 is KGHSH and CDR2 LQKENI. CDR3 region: CASSPPAGVTEAFF. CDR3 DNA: TGTGCCAGCTCACCACCGGCAGGGGTCACTGAAGCTTTCTTT.

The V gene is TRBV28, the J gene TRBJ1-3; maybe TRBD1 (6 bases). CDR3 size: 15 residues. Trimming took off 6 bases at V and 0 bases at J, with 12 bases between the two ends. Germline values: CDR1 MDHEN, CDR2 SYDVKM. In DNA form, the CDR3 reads TGTGCCAGCAGCCAGGGACAAAGCTCTGGAAACACCATATATTTT. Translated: CASSQGQSSGNTIYF.

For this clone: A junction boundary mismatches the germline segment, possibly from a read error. In nucleotides, the CDR3 is TGCGCCCGCAGCCACGGGGGGGCAGGGGACCATAGGTATGGCTACACCTTC. Its translation: CARSHGGAGDHRYGYTF. The chain combines TRBV5-1 with TRBJ1-2; a weak D match, TRBD1 (6 bases). This CDR3 is 17 amino acids long. Germline CDR1 reads SGHRS; CDR2 reads YFSETQ.

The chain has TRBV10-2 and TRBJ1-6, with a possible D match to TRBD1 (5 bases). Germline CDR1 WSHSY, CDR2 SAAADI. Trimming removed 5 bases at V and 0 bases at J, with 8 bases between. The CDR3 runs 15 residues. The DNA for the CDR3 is TGCGCCAGCAGTCAGGGAAGCTCCTATAATTCACCCCTCCACTTT. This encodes CASSQGSSYNSPLHF.

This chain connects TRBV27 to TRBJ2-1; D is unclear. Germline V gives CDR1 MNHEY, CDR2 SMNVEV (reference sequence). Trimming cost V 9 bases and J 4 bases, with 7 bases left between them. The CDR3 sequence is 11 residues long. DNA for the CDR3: TGTGCCAGTATTCGTTACAATGAGCAGTTCTTC. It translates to CASIRYNEQFF.

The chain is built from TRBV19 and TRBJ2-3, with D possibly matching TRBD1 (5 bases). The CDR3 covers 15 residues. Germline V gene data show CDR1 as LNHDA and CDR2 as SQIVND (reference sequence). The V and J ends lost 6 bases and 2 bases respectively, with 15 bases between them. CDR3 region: CASRYQGRSTDTQYF. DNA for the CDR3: TGTGCCAGTAGGTATCAGGGCCGATCCACAGATACGCAGTATTTT.

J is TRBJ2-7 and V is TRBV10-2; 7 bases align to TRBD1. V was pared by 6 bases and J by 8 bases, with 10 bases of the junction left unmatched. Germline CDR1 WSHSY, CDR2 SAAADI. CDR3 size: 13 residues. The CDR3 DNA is TGCGCCAGCAGCACAGGGGATAACGCCAAGCAGTACTTC. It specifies CASSTGDNAKQYF.

CDR3 amino acids: CASSPGGQGTEAFF. The CDR3 DNA sequence: TGCGCCAGCAGCCCGGGGGGGCAAGGGACTGAAGCTTTCTTT. The gene calls are TRBV5-1 and TRBJ1-1; a weak D match, TRBD1 (6 bases). Germline V CDR1 and CDR2: SGHRS, YFSETQ. Trimming shortened V by 4 bases and J by 5 bases, and 15 bases separated the two germline ends. The CDR3 covers 14 residues.

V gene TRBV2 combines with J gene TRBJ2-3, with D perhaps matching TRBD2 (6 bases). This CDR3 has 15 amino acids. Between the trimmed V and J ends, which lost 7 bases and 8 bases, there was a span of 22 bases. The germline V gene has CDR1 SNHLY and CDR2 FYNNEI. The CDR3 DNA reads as TGTGCCAGCACCGGAACTCTGGGGCTGGGGGGTACGCAGTATTTT. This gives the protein CASTGTLGLGGTQYF.

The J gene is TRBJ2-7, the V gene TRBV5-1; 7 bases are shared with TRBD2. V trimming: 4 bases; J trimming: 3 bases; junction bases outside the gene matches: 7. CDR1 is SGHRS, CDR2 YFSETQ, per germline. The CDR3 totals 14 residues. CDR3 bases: TGCGCCAGCAGCCTGGGGGGGACTATCTACGAGCAGTACTTC. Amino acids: CASSLGGTIYEQYF.